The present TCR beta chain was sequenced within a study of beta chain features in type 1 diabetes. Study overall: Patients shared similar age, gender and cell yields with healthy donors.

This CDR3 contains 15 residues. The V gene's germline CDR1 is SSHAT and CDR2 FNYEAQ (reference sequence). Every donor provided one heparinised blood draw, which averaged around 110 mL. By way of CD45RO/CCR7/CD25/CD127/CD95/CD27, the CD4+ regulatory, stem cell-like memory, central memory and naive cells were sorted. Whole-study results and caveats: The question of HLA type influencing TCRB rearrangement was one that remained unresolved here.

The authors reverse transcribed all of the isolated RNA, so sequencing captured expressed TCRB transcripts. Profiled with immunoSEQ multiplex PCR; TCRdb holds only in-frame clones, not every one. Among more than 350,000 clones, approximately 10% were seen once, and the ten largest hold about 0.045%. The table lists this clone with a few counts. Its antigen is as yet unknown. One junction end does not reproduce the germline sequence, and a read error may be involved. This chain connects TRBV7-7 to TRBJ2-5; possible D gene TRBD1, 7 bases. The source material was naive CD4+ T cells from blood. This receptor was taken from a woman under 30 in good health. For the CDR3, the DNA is TGTGCTAGCAGCTTAGCGGCCAGGGGGAAAGAGACCCAGTACTTC. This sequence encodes CASSLAARGKETQYF.